This T cell receptor (beta chain) was retrieved from a study of CD8 T cells in Susac syndrome. Study-wide results and limits: Across the total CD8+ repertoires, more than 15 Susac-specific public clones were found. The CD8+ TEMRA repertoires yielded five such clones.

As for this clonotype: Its matching antigen is unknown.

A quantity of roughly 0.5 to 1 ug RNA underwent reverse transcription using random hexamers. Using its own MiXCR run on the immunoSEQ multiplex PCR reads, TCRdb lists one record per CDR3 protein. This sample has some 140,000 distinct CDR3 sequences, with around 93% found just once. The germline V gene has CDR1 KGHDR and CDR2 SFDVKD. The CDR3 runs to 18 residues. J was trimmed by 0 bases and V by 11 bases; bases with no gene match: 13. The sample consisted of CD8+ T cells from PBMCs. This chain joins TRBV24-1 and TRBJ2-6; 9 bases match TRBD1. The TCR comes from a human donor with Susac syndrome. The chain's CDR3 is CASPTGGQGSSGANVLTF. In DNA, the CDR3 is TGTGCCAGCCCTACCGGGGGACAGGGAAGCTCTGGGGCCAACGTCCTGACTTTC.